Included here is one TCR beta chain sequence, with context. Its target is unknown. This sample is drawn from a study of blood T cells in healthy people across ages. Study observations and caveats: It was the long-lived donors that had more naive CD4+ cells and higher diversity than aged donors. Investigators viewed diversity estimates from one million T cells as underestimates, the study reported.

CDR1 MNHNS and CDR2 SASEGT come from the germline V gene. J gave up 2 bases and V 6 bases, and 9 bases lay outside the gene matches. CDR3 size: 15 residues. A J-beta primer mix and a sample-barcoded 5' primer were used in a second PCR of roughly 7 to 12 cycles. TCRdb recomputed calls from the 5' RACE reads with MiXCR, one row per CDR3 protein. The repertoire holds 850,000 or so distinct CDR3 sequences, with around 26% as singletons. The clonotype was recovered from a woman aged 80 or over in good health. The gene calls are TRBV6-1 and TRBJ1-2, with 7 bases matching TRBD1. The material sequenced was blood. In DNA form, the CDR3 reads TGTGCCAGCAGGCCACTCGACAGGGACAACTATGGCTACACCTTC. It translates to CASRPLDRDNYGYTF.